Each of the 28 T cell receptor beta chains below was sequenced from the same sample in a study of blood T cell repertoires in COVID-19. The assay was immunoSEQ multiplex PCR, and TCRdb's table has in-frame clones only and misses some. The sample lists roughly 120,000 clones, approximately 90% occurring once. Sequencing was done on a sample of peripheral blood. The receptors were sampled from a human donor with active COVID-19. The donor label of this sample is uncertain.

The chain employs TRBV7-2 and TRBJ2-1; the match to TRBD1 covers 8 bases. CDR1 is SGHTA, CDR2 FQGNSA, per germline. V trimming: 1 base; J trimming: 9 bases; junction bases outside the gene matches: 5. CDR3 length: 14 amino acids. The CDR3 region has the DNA TGTGCCAGCAGCTTAGGCAGGGGGCGCCTTGAGCAGTTCTTC. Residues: CASSLGRGRLEQFF.

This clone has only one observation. The CDR3 nucleotides are TGTGCCAGCAGTATCACAGGGGGCCAAAACTATGGCTACACCTTC. Residues: CASSITGGQNYGYTF. The chain joins TRBV6-5 to TRBJ1-2; 9 bases are shared with TRBD1. CDR3 length: 15 amino acids. Trimming cost V 5 bases and J 2 bases; bases outside gene matches: 6. Germline CDR1 and CDR2: MNHEY and SVGAGI.

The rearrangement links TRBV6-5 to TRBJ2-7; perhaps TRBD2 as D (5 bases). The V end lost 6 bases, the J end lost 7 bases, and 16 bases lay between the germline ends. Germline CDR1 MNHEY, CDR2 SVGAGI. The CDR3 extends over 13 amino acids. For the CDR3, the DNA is TGTGCCAGCAGGGGCGGAGGTACTCGGGAGCAGTACTTC. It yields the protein CASRGGGTREQYF.

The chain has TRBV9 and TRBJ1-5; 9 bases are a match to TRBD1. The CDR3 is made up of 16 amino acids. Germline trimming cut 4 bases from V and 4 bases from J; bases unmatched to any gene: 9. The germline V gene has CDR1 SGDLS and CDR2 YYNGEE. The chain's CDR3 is CASSPQGQGDNQPQHF. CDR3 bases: TGTGCCAGCAGCCCCCAGGGACAGGGAGATAATCAGCCCCAGCATTTT.

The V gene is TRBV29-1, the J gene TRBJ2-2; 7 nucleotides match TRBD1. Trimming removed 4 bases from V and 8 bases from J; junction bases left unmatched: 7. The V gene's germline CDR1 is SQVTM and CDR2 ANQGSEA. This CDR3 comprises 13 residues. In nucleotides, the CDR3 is TGCAGCGTTGTGGAAGGGGGCCGAGGGGAGCTGTTTTTT. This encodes CSVVEGGRGELFF.

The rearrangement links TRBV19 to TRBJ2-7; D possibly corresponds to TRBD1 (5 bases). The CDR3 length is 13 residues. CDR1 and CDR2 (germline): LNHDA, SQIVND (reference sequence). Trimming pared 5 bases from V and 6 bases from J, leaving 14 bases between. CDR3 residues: CASSYTGDGEQYF. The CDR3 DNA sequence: TGTGCCAGTAGTTATACAGGAGATGGCGAGCAGTACTTC. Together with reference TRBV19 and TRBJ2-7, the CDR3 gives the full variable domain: DGGITQSPKYLFRKEGQNVTLSCEQNLNHDAMYWYRQDPGQGLRLIYYSQIVNDFQKGDIAEGYSVSREKKESFPLTVTSAQKNPTAFYLCASSYTGDGEQYFGPGTRLTVT.

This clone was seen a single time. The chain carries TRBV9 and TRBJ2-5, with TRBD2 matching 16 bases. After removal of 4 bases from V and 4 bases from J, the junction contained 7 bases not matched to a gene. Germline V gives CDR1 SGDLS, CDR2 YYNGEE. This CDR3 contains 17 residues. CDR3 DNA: TGTGCCAGCAGCCCCGGGACTAGCGGGGGGGCCATAGAGACCCAGTACTTC. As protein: CASSPGTSGGAIETQYF. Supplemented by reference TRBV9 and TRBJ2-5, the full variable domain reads DSGVTQTPKHLITATGQRVTLRCSPRSGDLSVYWYQQSLDQGLQFLIQYYNGEERAKGNILERFSAQQFPDLHSELNLSSLELGDSALYFCASSPGTSGGAIETQYFGPGTRLLVL.

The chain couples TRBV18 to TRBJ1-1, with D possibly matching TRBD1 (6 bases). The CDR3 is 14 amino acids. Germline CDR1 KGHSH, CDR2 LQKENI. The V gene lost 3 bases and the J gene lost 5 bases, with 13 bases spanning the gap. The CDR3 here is CASSPQTGGTEAFF. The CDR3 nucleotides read TGTGCCAGCTCACCTCAGACAGGTGGAACTGAAGCTTTCTTT.

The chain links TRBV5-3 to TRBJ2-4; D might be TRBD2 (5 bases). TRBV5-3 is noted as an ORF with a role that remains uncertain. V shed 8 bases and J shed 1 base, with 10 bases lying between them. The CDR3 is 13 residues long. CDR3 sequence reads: CARRWEAKNIQYF. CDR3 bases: TGTGCCAGGAGGTGGGAGGCCAAAAACATTCAGTACTTC.

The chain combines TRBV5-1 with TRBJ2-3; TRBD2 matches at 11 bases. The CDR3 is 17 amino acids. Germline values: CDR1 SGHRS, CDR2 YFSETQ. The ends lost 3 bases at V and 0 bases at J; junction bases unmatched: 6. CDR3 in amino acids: CASSSRLAGGSTDTQYF. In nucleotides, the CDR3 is TGCGCCAGCAGCTCACGTCTAGCGGGGGGTAGCACAGATACGCAGTATTTT. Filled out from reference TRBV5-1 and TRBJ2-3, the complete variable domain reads KAGVTQTPRYLIKTRGQQVTLSCSPISGHRSVSWYQQTPGQGLQFLFEYFSETQRNKGNFPGRFSGRQFSNSRSEMNVSTLELGDSALYLCASSSRLAGGSTDTQYFGPGTRLTVL.

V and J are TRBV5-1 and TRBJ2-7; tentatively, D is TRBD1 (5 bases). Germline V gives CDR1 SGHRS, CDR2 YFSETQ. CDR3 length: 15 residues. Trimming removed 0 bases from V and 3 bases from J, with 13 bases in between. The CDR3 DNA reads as TGCGCCAGCAGCTTGGACAGGTTTGGAGACTACGAGCAGTACTTC. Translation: CASSLDRFGDYEQYF.

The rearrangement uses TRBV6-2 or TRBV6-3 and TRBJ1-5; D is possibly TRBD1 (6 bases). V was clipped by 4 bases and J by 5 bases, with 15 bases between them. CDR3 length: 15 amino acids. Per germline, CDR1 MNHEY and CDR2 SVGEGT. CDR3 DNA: TGTGCCAGCAGTTTTACCGGGACAAGGGATCAGCCCCAGCATTTT. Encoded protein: CASSFTGTRDQPQHF.

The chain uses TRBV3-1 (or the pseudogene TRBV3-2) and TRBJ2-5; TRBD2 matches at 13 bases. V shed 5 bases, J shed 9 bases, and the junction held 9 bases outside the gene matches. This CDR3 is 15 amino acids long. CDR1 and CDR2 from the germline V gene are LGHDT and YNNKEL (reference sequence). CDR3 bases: TGTGCCAGCAGCACTAGACTAGCGGGGGGAACGGCCCAGTACTTC. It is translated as CASSTRLAGGTAQYF.

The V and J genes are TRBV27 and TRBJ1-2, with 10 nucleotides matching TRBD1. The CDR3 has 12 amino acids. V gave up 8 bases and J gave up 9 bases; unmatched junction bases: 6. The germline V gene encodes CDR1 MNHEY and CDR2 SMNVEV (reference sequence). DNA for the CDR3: TGTGCCAGCGGGACAGGGGCCTCCCGCTACACCTTC. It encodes CASGTGASRYTF.

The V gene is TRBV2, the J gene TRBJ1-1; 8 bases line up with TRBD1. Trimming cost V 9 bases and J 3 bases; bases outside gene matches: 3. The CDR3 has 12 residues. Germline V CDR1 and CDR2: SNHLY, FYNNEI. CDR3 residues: CASTGGYTEAFF. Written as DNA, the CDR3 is TGTGCCAGTACAGGGGGTTACACTGAAGCTTTCTTT.

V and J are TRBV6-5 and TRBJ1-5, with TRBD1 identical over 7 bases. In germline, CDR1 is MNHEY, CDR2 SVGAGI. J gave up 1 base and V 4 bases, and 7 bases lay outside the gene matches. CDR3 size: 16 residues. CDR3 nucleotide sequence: TGTGCCAGCAGTTCGTCAGGGGGTTCCAGCAATCAGCCCCAGCATTTT. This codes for CASSSSGGSSNQPQHF.

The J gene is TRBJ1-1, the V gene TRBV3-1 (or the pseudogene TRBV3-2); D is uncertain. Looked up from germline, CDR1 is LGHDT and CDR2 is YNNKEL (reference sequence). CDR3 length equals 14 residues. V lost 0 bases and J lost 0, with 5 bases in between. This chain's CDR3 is CASSQDGVNTEAFF. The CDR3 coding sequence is TGTGCCAGCAGCCAAGACGGGGTGAACACTGAAGCTTTCTTT.

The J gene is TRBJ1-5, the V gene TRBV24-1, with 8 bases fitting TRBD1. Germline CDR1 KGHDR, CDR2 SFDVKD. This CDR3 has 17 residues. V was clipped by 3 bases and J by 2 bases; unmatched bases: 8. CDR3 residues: CATSDTRTGYGNQPQHF. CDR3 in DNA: TGTGCCACCAGTGATACCAGGACAGGGTATGGCAATCAGCCCCAGCATTTT.

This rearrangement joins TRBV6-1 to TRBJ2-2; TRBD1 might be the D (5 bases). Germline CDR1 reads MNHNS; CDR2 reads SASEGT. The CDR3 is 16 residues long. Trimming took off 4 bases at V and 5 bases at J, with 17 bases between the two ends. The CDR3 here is CASSGSRAKGTGELFF. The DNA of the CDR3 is TGTGCCAGCAGTGGGTCCCGGGCAAAGGGGACCGGGGAGCTGTTTTTT.

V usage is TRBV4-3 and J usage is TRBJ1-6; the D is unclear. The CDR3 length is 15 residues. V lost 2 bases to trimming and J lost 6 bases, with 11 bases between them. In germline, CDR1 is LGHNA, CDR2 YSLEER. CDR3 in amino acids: CASSQLAGLNSPLHF. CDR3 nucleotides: TGCGCCAGCAGCCAACTAGCAGGCCTTAATTCACCCCTCCACTTT.

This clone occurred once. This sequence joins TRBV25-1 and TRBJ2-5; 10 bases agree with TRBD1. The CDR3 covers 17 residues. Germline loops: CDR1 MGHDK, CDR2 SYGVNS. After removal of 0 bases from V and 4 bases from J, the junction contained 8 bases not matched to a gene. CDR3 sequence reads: CASSEYRGTGDSETQYF. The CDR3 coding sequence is TGTGCCAGCAGTGAATACCGGGGGACAGGGGATTCAGAGACCCAGTACTTC.

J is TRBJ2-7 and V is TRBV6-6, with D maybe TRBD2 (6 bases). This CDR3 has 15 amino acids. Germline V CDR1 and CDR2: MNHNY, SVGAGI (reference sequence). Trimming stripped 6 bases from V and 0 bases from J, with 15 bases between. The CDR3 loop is CASSYTRESSYEQYF. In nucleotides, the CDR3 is TGTGCCAGCAGCTATACTCGGGAGAGCTCCTACGAGCAGTACTTC.

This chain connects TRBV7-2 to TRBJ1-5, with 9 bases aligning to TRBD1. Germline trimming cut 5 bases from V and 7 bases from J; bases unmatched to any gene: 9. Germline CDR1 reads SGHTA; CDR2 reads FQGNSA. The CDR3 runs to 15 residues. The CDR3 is CASSLGQGKGQPQHF. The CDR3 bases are TGTGCCAGCAGCCTGGGACAGGGAAAGGGACAGCCCCAGCATTTT. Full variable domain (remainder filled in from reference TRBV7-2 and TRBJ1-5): GAGVSQSPSNKVTEKGKDVELRCDPISGHTALYWYRQSLGQGLEFLIYFQGNSAPDKSGLPSDRFSAERTGGSVSTLTIQRTQQEDSAVYLCASSLGQGKGQPQHFGDGTRLSIL.

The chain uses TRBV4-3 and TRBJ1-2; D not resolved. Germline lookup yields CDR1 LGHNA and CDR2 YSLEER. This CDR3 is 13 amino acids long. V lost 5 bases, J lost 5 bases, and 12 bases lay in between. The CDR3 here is CASSEWGGYGYTF. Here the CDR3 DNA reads TGCGCCAGCAGCGAATGGGGAGGGTATGGCTACACCTTC.

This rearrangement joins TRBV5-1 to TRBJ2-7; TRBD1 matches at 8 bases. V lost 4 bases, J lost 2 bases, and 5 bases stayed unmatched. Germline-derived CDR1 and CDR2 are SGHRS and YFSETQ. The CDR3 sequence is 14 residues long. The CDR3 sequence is CASSDGTGPYEQYF. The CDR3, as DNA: TGCGCCAGCAGCGACGGGACAGGACCCTACGAGCAGTACTTC.

CDR3 sequence (DNA): TGTGCCAGCAGCGTAGATTTAGGGGACGAGCAGTACTTC. Its translation: CASSVDLGDEQYF. The genes are TRBV9 and TRBJ2-7; D possibly corresponds to TRBD1 (5 bases). Germline V gene sequence: CDR1 SGDLS, CDR2 YYNGEE. Trimming took off 0 bases at V and 5 bases at J, with 9 bases between the two ends. CDR3 length: 13 residues.

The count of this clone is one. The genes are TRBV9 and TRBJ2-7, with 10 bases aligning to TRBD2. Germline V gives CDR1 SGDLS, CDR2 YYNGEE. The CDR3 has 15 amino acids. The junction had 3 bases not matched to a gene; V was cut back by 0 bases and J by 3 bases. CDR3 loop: CASSVGLAGDYEQYF. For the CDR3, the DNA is TGTGCCAGCAGCGTAGGTCTAGCGGGGGACTACGAGCAGTACTTC. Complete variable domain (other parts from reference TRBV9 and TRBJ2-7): DSGVTQTPKHLITATGQRVTLRCSPRSGDLSVYWYQQSLDQGLQFLIQYYNGEERAKGNILERFSAQQFPDLHSELNLSSLELGDSALYFCASSVGLAGDYEQYFGPGTRLTVT.

CDR3 sequence (DNA): TGTGCCAGCAACTACCTAAGGGGGGAGCTGTTTTTT. This translates into CASNYLRGELFF. The genes are TRBV28 and TRBJ2-2; no firm D call. V lost 7 bases and J lost 8, with 11 bases in between. Germline CDR1 is MDHEN and CDR2 is SYDVKM. The CDR3 runs 12 residues.